The sequence of this T cell receptor (beta chain) was determined in a study of T cell responses to AZD1222 COVID-19 vaccine. The repertoire was sequenced with immunoSEQ multiplex PCR; TCRdb's copy has only in-frame clones and lacks some. This sample has 97,000 or so clones, with about 88% found just once. This CDR3 has 15 residues. Germline values: CDR1 SGDLS, CDR2 YYNGEE. The V and J ends lost 4 bases and 7 bases, in that order; junction bases with no gene match: 8. This sequence was found in an adult in good health. This chain connects TRBV9 to TRBJ1-6; TRBD1 aligns across 7 bases. Sequencing was performed on peripheral blood, taken on day 0 of AZD1222 vaccination. The CDR3 region is CASSPRTGENSPLHF. The CDR3 DNA sequence: TGTGCCAGCAGCCCCCGGACAGGAGAAAATTCACCCCTCCACTTT. The full variable domain, completed using reference TRBV9 and TRBJ1-6, is DSGVTQTPKHLITATGQRVTLRCSPRSGDLSVYWYQQSLDQGLQFLIQYYNGEERAKGNILERFSAQQFPDLHSELNLSSLELGDSALYFCASSPRTGENSPLHFGNGTRLTVT.